This TCR beta chain appears in the sequencing data of a study of response to subunit inactivated influenza vaccine. Germline V gene lookup returns CDR1 SQVTM and CDR2 ANQGSEA. The CDR3 covers 12 residues. The germline V and J ends were trimmed by 4 bases and 4 bases, with 10 bases remaining between them. In TCRdb, the RT-PCR reads were re-called with MiXCR into one record per CDR3 protein. The sample consists of around 850,000 distinct CDR3 sequences, less than 20% of them appearing once. The V call is TRBV29-1, the J call TRBJ2-5, with D perhaps matching TRBD2 (5 bases). The sample consisted of PBMCs from blood, taken about 5 days after vaccination. This sequence was found in a man aged 50-59 years who received an inactivated influenza vaccine. The CDR3 DNA follows: TGCAGCGTTGTGGGAGTCGCAGAGACCCAGTACTTC. Its translation: CSVVGVAETQYF. The whole variable domain, remainder taken from reference TRBV29-1 and TRBJ2-5, is SAVISQKPSRDICQRGTSLTIQCQVDSQVTMMFWYRQQPGQSLTLIATANQGSEATYESGFVIDKFPISRPNLTFSTLTVSNMSPEDSSIYLCSVVGVAETQYFGPGTRLLVL.